This T cell receptor (beta chain) was profiled in a study of T-cell memory formation after mild COVID-19 (TCRdb year 2021). With regard to the full study: Most TCR sequence clusters were specific to one of the two donors. The cohort was made up of two young adult volunteers, one female and one male, who were previously healthy. In two donors, T-cell clones that expanded and contracted after mild COVID-19 were followed by sequencing TCRalpha and TCRbeta repertoires longitudinally. Beyond this particular receptor, the publication reports: Whether the second-wave clones peaking on day 37 were SARS-CoV-2 specific was not confirmed. Contracting CD4+ clones turned up mainly in the CM and EM memory subsets, whereas EMRA was where CD8+ clones were enriched. Clones contracting from day 15 to 85 had balanced CD4/CD8 phenotypes, while a second wave expanding from day 15 to 37 was biased towards CD4+. The study included only a couple of mild cases, and larger cohorts that include severe cases with pre-infection samples were judged to be necessary. Some responding clones were found in pre-infection memory, which suggests that pre-existing cross-reactive memory T cells took part in the SARS-CoV-2 response.

Ficoll-Paque density gradient centrifugation was used to isolate PBMCs. The instrument given in TCRdb is Illumina NovaSeq 6000. cDNA libraries for TCRalpha and TCRbeta were prepared by 5'RACE using constant-segment primers, with sample barcodes and unique molecular identifiers added. RNA was extracted from every sample with Trizol reagent. Amplification of the libraries took two PCR steps, and the second step added a second sample barcode plus Illumina TruSeq adapters. Sequencing of the libraries was done on an Illumina NovaSeq, producing 2 x 150 bp paired-end reads. For the original study's pipeline: With migec v1.2.7, reads were demultiplexed and then collapsed into UMI-guided consensus sequences. Using mixcr v2.1.11, UMI consensuses were aligned to TRA and TRB V and J templates and then assembled into clonotypes. A clonotype was counted as expanded or contracted only if both edgeR and NoisET called the change significant, with noise models trained on biological replicates. For edgeR calls, the cutoffs were a false discovery rate-adjusted p below 0.01 and a log2 fold-change threshold of 1. As an exploratory analysis of dynamics, PCA with hierarchical clustering was applied to max-normalized trajectories of the 1000 most abundant clonotypes. Each responding clone was given a CD4 or CD8 phenotype based on the CD4+ and CD8+ repertoires, which had been sequenced separately. The public reads were run again by TCRdb, first through fastp at Q25 and then through MiXCR, and only productive beta chains were kept. A single entry per CDR3 protein holds the most common genes and DNA from its merged rows. What appears here as the V and J calls and clone size reflects TCRdb's work, not the paper's. The sample profile shows 400,000 to 450,000 distinct CDR3 sequences; more than 15% of them were found once. The ten largest account for 20% to 25% of the sample.

The CDR3, cysteine through phenylalanine, is 16 amino acids long. Just the 48-base CDR3 DNA is kept, in frame starting at base 1. Trimmed from V: 1 base; trimmed from J: 8 bases; junction bases lacking a gene match: 10. Per the germline V gene, MGHRA is the CDR1 and YSYEKL is the CDR2. About this clonotype: This clone's antigen is unknown. It has no much larger one-base neighbor in the sample; base qualities were not kept.

The rearrangement combines TRBV4-1 with TRBJ2-1; 8 middle bases align to TRBD2. This TCR came from a man between 18 and 35 years old who had mild COVID-19 (a few samples of this study predate the infection). The sample titles of this study are shuffled in the database, so cell type and time point are left out; the donor was told from shared clones. Material: PBMCs or a T cell subset sorted from them (not recorded which). The DNA reads as follows: TGCGCCAGCAGCCAAGGCCTAACGGGGGGGTGGGATGAGCAGTTCTTC. It specifies CASSQGLTGGWDEQFF.